This T cell receptor beta chain was obtained from a study of blood T cells in healthy people across ages. Concerning this clonotype itself: Antigen unknown.

A second PCR of roughly 7 to 11 cycles used a sample-barcoded 5' primer and a J-beta primer mix. TCRdb fed the 5' RACE reads into MiXCR, producing one record per CDR3 protein. The sample yields about 1.1 million distinct CDR3 sequences, around two fifths seen once. Trimming pared 8 bases from V and 3 bases from J, leaving 10 bases between. This CDR3 is 13 amino acids long. Germline V gives CDR1 SNHLY, CDR2 FYNNEI. Study results and caveats: Diversity figures derived from one million T cells were judged to underestimate the true value.

Every participating donor contributed around 9.5 milliliters of peripheral blood through a draw. Sequenced: blood. The receptor's source is a man younger than 30 in good health. This chain joins TRBV2 and TRBJ2-2, with D unresolved. The CDR3 DNA sequence: TGTGCCAGCCTTCCGCACGACACCGGGGAGCTGTTTTTT. Translated: CASLPHDTGELFF.